This entry lists 7 T cell receptor beta chains sequenced from one sample in a study of blood T cell repertoires in COVID-19. Generated by immunoSEQ multiplex PCR, the TCRdb table keeps only in-frame clones and is missing some. The sample lists 160,000 or so clones, approximately 84% occurring once. The source material was peripheral blood. The receptors shown here come from a man aged 40-49 years with acute or convalescent COVID-19.

The chain uses TRBV19 and TRBJ2-3, with D perhaps TRBD2 (6 bases). The CDR3 totals 15 residues. V was trimmed by 3 bases and J by 2 bases, leaving 12 bases between them. Germline assignment: CDR1 LNHDA and CDR2 SQIVND (reference sequence). The CDR3 DNA sequence: TGTGCCAGTAGTATCCGGGGGTTCTCCACAGATACGCAGTATTTT. It specifies CASSIRGFSTDTQYF.

This rearrangement joins TRBV7-6 to TRBJ2-3, with 9 positions matching TRBD2. Germline CDR1 SGHVS, CDR2 FNYEAQ. The CDR3 has 16 amino acids. With V trimmed by 4 bases and J by 2 bases, 7 bases remained unmatched. This CDR3 reads CASSSSGTIHTDTQYF. CDR3 DNA sequence: TGTGCCAGCAGCTCTAGCGGGACTATACACACAGATACGCAGTATTTT.

The gene calls are TRBV6-5 and TRBJ1-1, with 7 nucleotides matching TRBD1. CDR1 MNHEY and CDR2 SVGAGI come from the germline V gene. J lost 11 bases, V lost 10 bases, and 16 bases had no gene match. There are 13 residues in the CDR3. CDR3 region: CATSRGALEVAFF. CDR3 nucleotides: TGTGCCACCTCCAGGGGGGCACTTGAGGTCGCTTTCTTT.

CDR3 in DNA: TGTGCCAGCAGCGTAGGGGGGACGGGGGCTGGAAACACCATATATTTT. Translated: CASSVGGTGAGNTIYF. The chain has TRBV9 and TRBJ1-3; tentatively, D is TRBD1 (5 bases). Trimming shortened V by 0 bases and J by 2 bases, and 12 bases separated the two germline ends. Germline V gene lookup returns CDR1 SGDLS and CDR2 YYNGEE. The CDR3 loop spans 16 amino acids. The variable domain in full, with the rest retrieved from reference TRBV9 and TRBJ1-3, is DSGVTQTPKHLITATGQRVTLRCSPRSGDLSVYWYQQSLDQGLQFLIQYYNGEERAKGNILERFSAQQFPDLHSELNLSSLELGDSALYFCASSVGGTGAGNTIYFGEGSWLTVV.

Of note for this clone: The junction departs from the called germline gene at one end, perhaps through a read error. This chain links TRBV27 with TRBJ1-5; D possibly corresponds to TRBD1 (5 bases). This CDR3 spans 15 amino acids. CDR1 and CDR2 (germline): MNHEY, SMNVEV (reference sequence). The CDR3 nucleotides read TGTGCCAACAGTTTGGAAGGGGCTAGCAATCAGCCCCAGCATTTT. This codes for CANSLEGASNQPQHF.

The V call is TRBV3-1 (or the pseudogene TRBV3-2), the J call TRBJ2-7; 11 positions match TRBD2. The CDR3 extends over 16 amino acids. Germline CDR1 reads LGHDT; CDR2 reads YNNKEL (reference sequence). Unmatched junction bases numbered 7, after V lost 2 bases and J lost 4 bases. Here the CDR3 reads CASSQTGTSGGYEQYF. In nucleotides, the CDR3 is TGTGCCAGCAGCCAAACCGGCACTAGCGGGGGATACGAGCAGTACTTC.

The rearrangement joins TRBV5-1 to TRBJ2-7; D is uncertain. Deletions cut 1 base from V and 5 bases from J, with 4 bases between. CDR3 length equals 11 residues. Germline V gene data show CDR1 as SGHRS and CDR2 as YFSETQ. In DNA, the CDR3 is TGCGCCAGCAGCTTGTCCGACGAGCAGTACTTC. Its translation: CASSLSDEQYF.